Below are 11 T cell receptor beta chains sequenced from a single sample in a study of shared clonotypes between healthy human individuals. TCRdb keeps only in-frame clones here, not all; method: immunoSEQ multiplex PCR. The sample contains 2 million to 3 million clones, 80% to 95% of which appear only once. The sample consisted of naive CD4+ T cells from PBMCs. Noted subset: CD45RA+ positively selected. These TCRs come from a young man in good health. Some clones in this sample may be carry-over from other donors' samples.

This clone came up once. The chain links TRBV7-8 to TRBJ2-5; unclear D gene. The CDR3 consists of 13 residues. The V and J ends lost 8 bases and 1 base respectively, with 11 bases between them. Germline CDR1 reads SGHVS; CDR2 reads FQNEAQ. The CDR3 DNA sequence: TGTGCCAGCTGCGTGCAGGCCCAAGAGACCCAGTACTTC. It is translated as CASCVQAQETQYF.

The chain couples TRBV4-1 to TRBJ1-2; D might be TRBD1 (5 bases). Germline V CDR1 and CDR2: MGHRA, YSYEKL. V lost 1 base to trimming and J lost 8 bases, with 20 bases between them. This CDR3 comprises 16 residues. CDR3 region: CASSQGVGSGVEGYTF. The CDR3 DNA reads as TGCGCCAGCAGCCAAGGAGTTGGGTCGGGGGTCGAAGGCTACACCTTC.

The chain carries TRBV4-1 and TRBJ1-3; D remains unclear. Germline V CDR1 and CDR2: MGHRA, YSYEKL. Trimming shortened V by 3 bases and J by 4 bases, and 16 bases separated the two germline ends. The CDR3 is made up of 16 amino acids. The CDR3 protein is CASSHNSANGGNTIYF. CDR3 bases: TGCGCCAGCAGCCACAACAGCGCTAACGGGGGAAACACCATATATTTT.

J is TRBJ2-1 and V is TRBV6-4, with a weak D call TRBD1 (6 bases). CDR3 length: 15 amino acids. The V end lost 1 base, the J end lost 2 bases, and 9 bases lay between the germline ends. The germline V gene encodes CDR1 MRHNA and CDR2 SNTAGT. CDR3 bases: TGTGCCAGCAGTGACTTTACAGGGCCCTACAATGAGCAGTTCTTC. Translation: CASSDFTGPYNEQFF.

V is TRBV28 and J is TRBJ2-7, with a possible D match to TRBD2 (5 bases). The CDR3 is 12 residues long. The V end was cut by 6 bases, the J end by 2 bases, with 8 bases between. Germline V gene lookup returns CDR1 MDHEN and CDR2 SYDVKM. CDR3 DNA: TGTGCCAGCAGATCCGGGACCTACGAGCAGTACTTC. It encodes CASRSGTYEQYF.

The chain recombines TRBV9 with TRBJ1-3; unclear D gene. The V gene's germline CDR1 is SGDLS and CDR2 YYNGEE. The ends were cut back, 7 bases at V and 4 bases at J, with 9 bases in the middle. The CDR3 length is 12 residues. CDR3 DNA sequence: TGTGCCAGCGGAGGGAAGGGAAACACCATATATTTT. It encodes CASGGKGNTIYF.

The chain employs TRBV7-8 and TRBJ2-1; tentative D call: TRBD1 (6 bases). Per germline, CDR1 SGHVS and CDR2 FQNEAQ. Trimming pared 5 bases from V and 4 bases from J, leaving 18 bases between. CDR3 length equals 16 residues. The chain's CDR3 is CASSGQTVQTYNEQFF. DNA of the CDR3: TGTGCCAGCAGCGGACAGACAGTCCAGACTTACAATGAGCAGTTCTTC.

The chain employs TRBV2 and TRBJ2-5; perhaps TRBD1 as D (5 bases). Germline-derived CDR1 and CDR2 are SNHLY and FYNNEI. Trimming shortened V by 1 base and J by 0 bases, and 6 bases separated the two germline ends. CDR3 length equals 14 residues. In DNA form, the CDR3 reads TGTGCCAGCAGTGAAGGGACAAACCAAGAGACCCAGTACTTC. It encodes CASSEGTNQETQYF.

CDR3 sequence (DNA): TGCAGCGTTACCCGGACTAGCGGGGTCTACAATGAGCAGTTCTTC. Its translation: CSVTRTSGVYNEQFF. The V call is TRBV29-1, the J call TRBJ2-1; 12 bases map to TRBD2. CDR1 SQVTM and CDR2 ANQGSEA come from the germline V gene. Germline trimming cut 5 bases from V and 3 bases from J; bases unmatched to any gene: 5. This CDR3 contains 15 residues.

The rearrangement links TRBV30 to TRBJ1-3; D is ambiguous. The germline V gene encodes CDR1 GTSNPN and CDR2 SVGIG (reference sequence). The V end lost 3 bases, the J end lost 2 bases, and 20 bases lay between the germline ends. This CDR3 comprises 17 residues. The CDR3: CAWSPGARWDPGNTIYF. The DNA for the CDR3 is TGTGCCTGGAGCCCCGGTGCTCGGTGGGATCCTGGAAACACCATATATTTT.

The rearrangement uses TRBV6-5 and TRBJ1-5; 8 bases fit TRBD1. The CDR3 is made up of 15 amino acids. Germline values: CDR1 MNHEY, CDR2 SVGAGI. After removal of 5 bases from V and 3 bases from J, the junction contained 6 bases not matched to a gene. The CDR3 bases are TGTGCCAGCAGTCGACAGGGGAGGGACAATCAGCCCCAGCATTTT. Translating it yields CASSRQGRDNQPQHF.